This T cell receptor beta chain was captured by sequencing in a study of T cell repertoires in cytomegalovirus infection. Broader study findings: The ex vivo response was dominated by HLA-C-restricted CMV-specific TCR beta clonotypes.

V lost 5 bases, J lost 0 bases, and 10 bases lay in between. The germline CDR1 and CDR2 sequences are SGHVS and FQNEAQ. This CDR3 has 14 residues. The table lists this clonotype with a few counts. Its antigen is still unknown. TCRdb fed the reads into MiXCR, producing one record per CDR3 protein. The sample lists about 150,000 distinct CDR3 sequences, 23% occurring once. V is TRBV7-8 and J is TRBJ1-2; no reliable D call. The sequencing sample was made of PBMCs. The receptor comes from a human donor in good health (CMV status not recorded). Some clones in this sample may be carry-over from other donors' samples. DNA of the CDR3: TGTGCCAGCAGCCCTGGCCCGGCTAACTATGGCTACACCTTC. This gives the protein CASSPGPANYGYTF. The full variable domain, in which reference TRBV7-8 and TRBJ1-2 provide the parts outside the CDR3, is GAGVSQSPRYKVAKRGQDVALRCDPISGHVSLFWYQQALGQGPEFLTYFQNEAQLDKSGLPSDRFFAERPEGSVSTLKIQRTQQEDSAVYLCASSPGPANYGYTFGSGTRLTVV.